The source of this T cell receptor (beta chain) is a study of control samples from healthy donors and cancer patients. Clones were read by immunoSEQ multiplex PCR, and TCRdb kept only the in-frame ones, dropping some. The sample has 150,000 to 200,000 clones; around 90% are singletons. The CDR3 length is 14 residues. V shed 5 bases and J shed 2 bases, with 11 bases lying between them. Per germline, CDR1 KGHDR and CDR2 SFDVKD. Sequencing was carried out using blood. The chain joins TRBV24-1 to TRBJ2-5; D remains unclear. The sequence came from a woman between 25 and 40 years old in good health. The CDR3 nucleotides are TGTGCCACCAGTGGTTGGGTTGGGCAAGAGACCCAGTACTTC. This codes for CATSGWVGQETQYF.